The rows below give T cell receptor beta chains drawn from one sample of a study of blood T cells in healthy people across ages. TCRdb re-called the 5' RACE reads through MiXCR, storing one row per CDR3 protein. The sample includes over 600,000 distinct CDR3 sequences, about 47% of them seen just once. Sequencing was carried out using blood. The source of these receptors is a man at least 80 years old in good health. Each CDR3 is given with its conserved first and last residue. Fields, in order: clone size, J gene, D gene, CDR3 length, V gene, CDR3 protein, CDR3 DNA. A D gene is named only where the DNA matches it firmly. Size is stated for part of the rows, as once, few or many counts, or as a class when the clone is expanded.

>few|TRBJ2-2|.|13|TRBV7-2
CASSLILAGELFF
TGTGCCAGCAGCTTAATATTGGCTGGGGAGCTGTTTTTT
>.|TRBJ2-5|.|15|TRBV25-1
CASSSSLGRGETQYF
TGTGCCAGCAGTTCGTCTCTGGGACGGGGAGAGACCCAGTACTTC
>once|TRBJ1-2|.|14|TRBV20-1
CSASGSPVGGGYTF
TGCAGTGCCTCGGGATCCCCTGTCGGAGGAGGCTACACCTTC
>many|TRBJ1-2|TRBD1|15|TRBV5-1
CASSLAGTANYGYTF
TGCGCCAGCAGCTTGGCGGGGACAGCTAACTATGGCTACACCTTC
>few|TRBJ2-5|TRBD1|16|TRBV19
CASSRGTGMIEETQYF
TGTGCCAGTAGTAGAGGGACAGGGATGATAGAGGAGACCCAGTACTTC
>many|TRBJ2-7|.|12|TRBV20-1
CSARDQAIGQYF
TGCAGTGCTAGAGATCAGGCGATTGGGCAGTACTTC
>.|TRBJ2-5|TRBD2|14|TRBV6-1
CASSAGLAGETQYF
TGTGCCAGCAGTGCCGGACTAGCGGGAGAGACCCAGTACTTC
>few|TRBJ2-7|.|13|TRBV4-2
CASSQEHGYEQYF
TGTGCCAGCAGCCAAGAACACGGCTACGAGCAGTACTTC
>few|TRBJ2-1|.|15|TRBV20-1
CSARVLAGTYNEQFF
TGCAGTGCTAGGGTGCTAGCCGGGACCTACAATGAGCAGTTCTTC
>.|TRBJ1-2|TRBD1|14|TRBV20-1
CSAADSGTDYGYTF
TGCAGTGCTGCAGACTCCGGGACAGATTATGGCTACACCTTC
>.|TRBJ1-6|.|15|TRBV2
CASGRDLANNSPLHF
TGTGCCAGCGGAAGGGACCTAGCAAATAATTCACCCCTCCACTTT
>.|TRBJ2-5|.|15|TRBV5-1
CASSVTGGVSGEQYF
TGCGCCAGCAGCGTTACAGGTGGGGTTAGTGGTGAGCAGTACTTC
>.|TRBJ2-3|TRBD2|16|TRBV5-1
CASRTTSGGNTDTQYF
TGCGCCAGCAGAACGACTAGCGGGGGAAACACAGATACGCAGTATTTT
>once|TRBJ2-1|.|14|TRBV27
CASSGRDNYNEQFF
TGTGCCAGCAGCGGCCGGGACAACTACAATGAGCAGTTCTTC
>.|TRBJ1-1|.|13|TRBV24-1
CATSGELNTEAFF
TGTGCCACCAGTGGGGAGCTGAACACTGAAGCTTTCTTT
>many|TRBJ2-3|.|15|TRBV20-1
CSAARNTRGPDTQYF
TGCAGTGCTGCCCGGAACACCCGGGGGCCAGATACGCAGTATTTT
>.|TRBJ2-3|.|15|TRBV10-3
CAISDHGGSTDTQYF
TGTGCCATCAGTGACCATGGCGGAAGCACAGATACGCAGTATTTT